The clone carrying this T cell receptor (beta chain) has only a few counts. Its matching antigen is unknown. V gave up 8 bases and J gave up 1 base, with 8 bases separating them. The CDR3 has 12 amino acids. The germline gives CDR1 SNHLY, CDR2 FYNNEI. These data are taken from a study of cytomegalovirus exposure and HLA in healthy donors. At sampling all donors were nominally healthy, likely with unrecorded immune exposures. Overall study findings and caveats: An assumption of roughly uniform sequencing depth across donors underlay the presence/absence analyses. Reported performance of the classifier showed diagnosis of cytomegalovirus status with high specificity and sensitivity.

The PCR made use of 60 Vbeta and 13 Jbeta primers. Only in-frame clones appear in the TCRdb table, and some are missing; sequencing was by immunoSEQ multiplex PCR. Of 75,000 to 90,000 clones listed, about 77% are singletons. The chain joins TRBV2 to TRBJ2-5; D possibly corresponds to TRBD2 (5 bases). This TCR derives from a man aged 60-69 years in good health and CMV-seronegative. The sample comprised PBMCs. The chain's CDR3 is CASSGFQETQYF. The CDR3 DNA reads as TGTGCCAGCTCGGGGTTCCAAGAGACCCAGTACTTC.